This TCR beta chain was sequenced for a study of blood T cell repertoires in COVID-19. About the research overall: The United States, Italy and Spain were the sources of the acute and convalescent COVID-19 samples. T cells, B-cell-depleted T cells, or PBMCs provided the cDNA or gDNA that served as material.

As originally analysed: Scientists estimated how many nucleated cells there were by amplifying reference gene primers. Using immunoSEQ multiplex PCR, the repertoire was profiled, and TCRdb retains in-frame clones only, with some absent. V, J and clone size reflect that table, while D and trimming were determined from the DNA. The sample has approximately 24,000 clones, about 88% seen once. The CDR3 has 15 residues. Trimming took 4 bases from V and 5 from J; bases not matched to a gene: 9. CDR1 SGHRS and CDR2 YFSETQ come from the germline V gene. The gene calls are TRBV5-1 and TRBJ2-7; 10 bases fit TRBD2. The sequence derives from a human donor in a cohort sampled during active COVID-19. Sequenced: peripheral blood. The CDR3: CASSRRGAGGHEQYF. The CDR3 DNA sequence: TGCGCCAGCAGCAGGAGGGGAGCGGGGGGGCACGAGCAGTACTTC. Based on the CDR3 plus reference TRBV5-1 and TRBJ2-7, the full variable domain is KAGVTQTPRYLIKTRGQQVTLSCSPISGHRSVSWYQQTPGQGLQFLFEYFSETQRNKGNFPGRFSGRQFSNSRSEMNVSTLELGDSALYLCASSRRGAGGHEQYFGPGTRLTVT.